The 27 T cell receptor beta chains below were found in one sample sequenced in a study of blood T cell repertoires in COVID-19. Using immunoSEQ multiplex PCR, the repertoire was profiled, and TCRdb retains in-frame clones only, with some absent. The sample contains 250,000 to 350,000 clones, roughly 83% of which appear only once. The sample taken for sequencing was peripheral blood. All receptors derive from a woman between 45 and 65 years old with acute or convalescent COVID-19.

This clone appeared a single time. The rearrangement uses TRBV11-1 and TRBJ2-1, with 7 positions matching TRBD2. V lost 2 bases to trimming and J lost 15 bases; unmatched junction nucleotides: 10. From germline, CDR1 is SGHAT and CDR2 FQDESV (reference sequence). The CDR3 runs 13 residues. In DNA form, the CDR3 reads TGTGCCAGCAGCTTAATGGTTTCGGGACTACTGTTCTTC. Amino acids: CASSLMVSGLLFF.

The chain employs TRBV12-3 or TRBV12-4 and TRBJ2-1; a possible D gene is TRBD2 (5 bases). Trimming cost V 4 bases and J 9 bases, with 10 bases left between them. CDR3 size: 12 residues. In DNA, the CDR3 is TGTGCCAGCAGTTCAGGCGGGCGTGAGCAGTTCTTC. Translating it yields CASSSGGREQFF.

This chain joins TRBV18 and TRBJ2-6; perhaps TRBD2 as D (6 bases). The CDR3 totals 12 residues. Germline lookup yields CDR1 KGHSH and CDR2 LQKENI. V dropped 5 bases and J dropped 13 bases, with 12 bases sitting between them. CDR3 residues: CASSGEARVLTF. In nucleotides, the CDR3 is TGTGCCAGCTCAGGGGAGGCCCGAGTCCTGACTTTC.

The V call is TRBV11-2, the J call TRBJ1-2, with 7 nucleotides matching TRBD1. J was trimmed by 8 bases and V by 5 bases; bases with no gene match: 11. Germline CDR1 reads SGHAT; CDR2 reads FQNNGV. The CDR3 has 14 amino acids. The CDR3 DNA is TGTGCCAGCAGCGTCCGGACAGGAGTCGGCGGCTACACCTTC. This encodes CASSVRTGVGGYTF.

The chain has TRBV10-3 and TRBJ2-2, with TRBD2 matching over 10 bases. The V segment lost 6 bases and the J segment 1 base; nucleotides outside the gene matches: 5. Germline CDR1 and CDR2: ENHRY and SYGVKD. This CDR3 region has 16 residues. CDR3 amino acids: CAIRDWTSGNTGELFF. The CDR3, as DNA: TGTGCCATCAGGGATTGGACTAGCGGGAACACCGGGGAGCTGTTTTTT.

This chain joins TRBV24-1 and TRBJ2-1; the match to TRBD2 covers 8 bases. There are 16 residues in the CDR3. Germline V gives CDR1 KGHDR, CDR2 SFDVKD. V shed 0 bases, J shed 6 bases, and the junction held 6 bases outside the gene matches. CDR3 residues: CATSDLGTRNGNEQFF. The CDR3 DNA reads as TGTGCCACCAGTGATTTGGGGACTAGAAATGGCAATGAGCAGTTCTTC.

V and J are TRBV27 and TRBJ1-3, with D perhaps TRBD1 (5 bases). V lost 4 bases, J lost 1 base, and 11 bases lay in between. This CDR3 has 15 residues. The germline V gene encodes CDR1 MNHEY and CDR2 SMNVEV (reference sequence). The CDR3 DNA sequence: TGTGCCAGCAGTTCTTGGGGCCAGTCTGGAAACACCATATATTTT. Amino acid sequence: CASSSWGQSGNTIYF.

The CDR3 DNA reads as TGCGCCAGCAGCAAAGGGACGACAGGGTGGGAGAAGAACATTCAGTACTTC. Amino acid sequence: CASSKGTTGWEKNIQYF. The rearrangement uses TRBV4-1 and TRBJ2-4; 7 nucleotides match TRBD1. The CDR3 sequence is 17 residues long. Trimming removed 5 bases from V and 7 bases from J; junction bases left unmatched: 17. CDR1 is MGHRA and CDR2 is YSYEKL in the germline V gene.

The chain couples TRBV28 to TRBJ2-7, with 10 bases lining up with TRBD1. V dropped 6 bases and J dropped 3; count of bases not matched to a gene: 5. The CDR3 runs 14 residues. In germline, CDR1 is MDHEN, CDR2 SYDVKM. This chain's CDR3 is CASRDRDRGYEQYF. The CDR3 bases are TGTGCCAGCAGGGACCGGGACAGGGGCTACGAGCAGTACTTC.

The chain uses TRBV6-5 and TRBJ2-7, with TRBD1 identical over 10 bases. The CDR3 is made up of 15 amino acids. Germline loops: CDR1 MNHEY, CDR2 SVGAGI. Losses at the gene ends were 11 bases for V and 2 bases for J; bases not matched to a gene: 12. The CDR3 nucleotides read TGTGCCGGCGGGGCCGGGACAGGGGCCACCTACGAGCAGTACTTC. Translating gives CAGGAGTGATYEQYF.

The table lists this clone with a count of one. V is TRBV21-1 and J is TRBJ2-5; TRBD2 was called by the table and not checked on the DNA. TRBV21-1 is termed a pseudogene. This CDR3 comprises 18 residues. CDR3 in DNA: TGTGCCAGCAGCAAAGCGGACGGGGGAGCGGGCAGACAAGAGACCCAGTACTTC. Protein sequence: CASSKADGGAGRQETQYF.

The chain uses TRBV5-4 and TRBJ2-5, with D hard to call. CDR3 length: 12 residues. Germline V gene sequence: CDR1 SGHNT, CDR2 YYREEE (reference sequence). The V end lost 2 bases, the J end lost 3 bases, and 5 bases lay between the germline ends. The CDR3 nucleotides read TGTGCCAGCAGCTTCCCAGAAGAGACCCAGTACTTC. Its protein is CASSFPEETQYF.

This clone was seen more than once but under ten times. J is TRBJ2-7 and V is TRBV6-5; perhaps TRBD2 as D (5 bases). V was clipped by 8 bases and J by 3 bases, with 11 bases between them. CDR1 and CDR2 (germline): MNHEY, SVGAGI. This CDR3 region has 12 residues. For the CDR3, the DNA is TGTGCCAGCCGGGATAGGATCTACGAGCAGTACTTC. Protein sequence: CASRDRIYEQYF.

The chain carries TRBV28 and TRBJ2-1; D not resolved. Germline loops: CDR1 MDHEN, CDR2 SYDVKM. Trimming cost V 6 bases and J 0 bases, with 9 bases left between them. This CDR3 has 14 residues. CDR3 sequence reads: CASRPRSSYNEQFF. CDR3 DNA: TGTGCCAGCAGGCCGCGAAGCTCCTACAATGAGCAGTTCTTC.

The rearrangement joins TRBV6-4 to TRBJ1-3, with no clear D. The V gene's germline CDR1 is MRHNA and CDR2 SNTAGT. V shed 6 bases and J shed 0 bases, with 12 bases lying between them. This CDR3 has 15 residues. This CDR3 reads CASRETAFSGNTIYF. The CDR3 nucleotides read TGTGCCAGCAGAGAAACAGCCTTCTCTGGAAACACCATATATTTT.

V gene TRBV18 combines with J gene TRBJ1-5, with 8 nucleotides matching TRBD1. CDR1 is KGHSH, CDR2 LQKENI, per germline. This CDR3 is 13 amino acids long. V dropped 8 bases and J dropped 1; count of bases not matched to a gene: 1. The CDR3 DNA sequence: TGTGCCAGCGGACAGGGAAGCAATCAGCCCCAGCATTTT. It yields the protein CASGQGSNQPQHF.

J is TRBJ1-2 and V is TRBV28; D gene ambiguous. Deletions cut 5 bases from V and 5 bases from J, with 12 bases between. The CDR3 is 13 residues long. Per germline, CDR1 MDHEN and CDR2 SYDVKM. The CDR3: CASSPPRLYGYTF. The CDR3 DNA reads as TGTGCCAGCAGTCCCCCCCGACTGTATGGCTACACCTTC.

J is TRBJ1-6 and V is TRBV30; unclear D gene. The CDR3 has 13 residues. Germline V gene data show CDR1 as GTSNPN and CDR2 as SVGIG (reference sequence). V shed 5 bases and J shed 1 base, with 6 bases lying between them. As DNA, the CDR3 is TGTGCCTGGCAGGTTTCCTATAATTCACCCCTCCACTTT. This encodes CAWQVSYNSPLHF.

V is TRBV7-9 and J is TRBJ1-2; tentative D call: TRBD1 (5 bases). The CDR3 sequence is 14 residues long. The ends were cut back, 2 bases at V and 6 bases at J, with 13 bases in the middle. CDR1 is SEHNR, CDR2 FQNEAQ, per germline (reference sequence). Here the CDR3 reads CASSLRLGEDGYTF. The CDR3 DNA sequence: TGTGCCAGCAGCTTAAGATTAGGGGAGGATGGCTACACCTTC.

The CDR3 loop is CASSLTSSLADTQYF. The CDR3, as DNA: TGCGCCAGCAGCTTGACTAGCAGTTTGGCAGATACGCAGTATTTT. The chain employs TRBV5-1 and TRBJ2-3, with D perhaps TRBD2 (6 bases). Between the trimmed V and J ends, which lost 1 base and 4 bases, there was a span of 13 bases. Germline lookup yields CDR1 SGHRS and CDR2 YFSETQ. The CDR3 runs to 15 residues.

V is TRBV3-1 (or the pseudogene TRBV3-2) and J is TRBJ2-3, with TRBD2 matching 15 bases. The CDR3 consists of 21 residues. Germline loops: CDR1 LGHDT, CDR2 YNNKEL (reference sequence). With 4 bases clipped from V and 2 bases from J, the junction kept 16 bases outside the gene matches. For the CDR3, the DNA is TGTGCCAGCAGCCCCCCGGGACTAGCGGGGGGAGGGGGGATACCCACAGATACGCAGTATTTT. Residues: CASSPPGLAGGGGIPTDTQYF.

The genes are TRBV27 and TRBJ2-7; maybe TRBD2 (5 bases). This CDR3 spans 14 amino acids. The V and J ends lost 1 base and 5 bases respectively, with 12 bases between them. Germline assignment: CDR1 MNHEY and CDR2 SMNVEV (reference sequence). CDR3 residues: CASSLLGGSDEQYF. In DNA, the CDR3 is TGTGCCAGCAGTTTATTAGGAGGCTCTGACGAGCAGTACTTC.

The chain carries TRBV23-1 and TRBJ1-6; perhaps TRBD1 as D (5 bases). TRBV23-1 is annotated as an ORF whose role is uncertain. V was cut by 0 bases and J by 9 bases, with 9 bases left in between. The CDR3 is 14 residues long. The CDR3 sequence: CASSQSAGSSPLHF. CDR3 nucleotide sequence: TGCGCCAGCAGTCAATCGGCAGGGTCTTCACCCCTCCACTTT.

The chain joins TRBV12-3 or TRBV12-4 to TRBJ1-3; D gene unclear. This CDR3 region has 13 residues. V was shortened by 3 bases and J by 4 bases, with 7 bases between the two germline ends. Written as DNA, the CDR3 is TGTGCCAGCAGTTTCGCCGGGGGAAACACCATATATTTT. It yields the protein CASSFAGGNTIYF.

The chain employs TRBV11-2 and TRBJ1-2; D is possibly TRBD1 (6 bases). There are 12 residues in the CDR3. CDR1 and CDR2 (germline): SGHAT, FQNNGV. V was shortened by 5 bases and J by 7 bases, with 11 bases between the two germline ends. Written as DNA, the CDR3 is TGTGCCAGCAGCCCAGGGGTTGGTGGCTACACCTTC. As protein: CASSPGVGGYTF.

The chain uses TRBV7-3 and TRBJ2-7; tentative D call: TRBD1 (5 bases). The ends were cut back, 1 base at V and 2 bases at J, with 12 bases in the middle. Germline CDR1 and CDR2: SGHTA and FQGTGA. This CDR3 comprises 15 residues. The CDR3 loop is CASSLIAGPAYEQYF. In nucleotides, the CDR3 is TGTGCCAGCAGCTTAATAGCAGGGCCCGCCTACGAGCAGTACTTC.

The chain carries TRBV28 and TRBJ2-2, with D tentatively TRBD2 (6 bases). The V gene lost 8 bases and the J gene lost 1 base, with 14 bases spanning the gap. Germline CDR1 reads MDHEN; CDR2 reads SYDVKM. The CDR3 is 15 amino acids. CDR3 loop: CASEPASENTGELFF. Written as DNA, the CDR3 is TGTGCCAGCGAACCCGCTAGCGAGAACACCGGGGAGCTGTTTTTT.